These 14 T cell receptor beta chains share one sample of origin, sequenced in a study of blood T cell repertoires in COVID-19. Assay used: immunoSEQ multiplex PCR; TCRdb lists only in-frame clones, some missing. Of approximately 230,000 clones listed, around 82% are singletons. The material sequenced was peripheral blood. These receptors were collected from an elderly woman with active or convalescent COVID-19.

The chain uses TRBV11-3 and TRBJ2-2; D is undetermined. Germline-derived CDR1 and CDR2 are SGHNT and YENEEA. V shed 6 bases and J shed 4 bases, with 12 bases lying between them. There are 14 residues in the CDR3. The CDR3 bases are TGTGCCAGCAGTTCCCCAGGTGGCACCGGGGAGCTGTTTTTT. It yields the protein CASSSPGGTGELFF. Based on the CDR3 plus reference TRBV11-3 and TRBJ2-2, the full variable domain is EAGVVQSPRYKIIEKKQPVAFWCNPISGHNTLYWYLQNLGQGPELLIRYENEEAVDDSQLPKDRFSAERLKGVDSTLKIQPAELGDSAVYLCASSSPGGTGELFFGEGSRLTVL.

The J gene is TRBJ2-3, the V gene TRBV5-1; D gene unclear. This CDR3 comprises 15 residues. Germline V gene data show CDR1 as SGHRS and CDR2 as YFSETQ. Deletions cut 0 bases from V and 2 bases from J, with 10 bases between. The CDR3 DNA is TGCGCCAGCAGCTTGGAACGGAGAGACACAGATACGCAGTATTTT. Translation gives CASSLERRDTDTQYF.

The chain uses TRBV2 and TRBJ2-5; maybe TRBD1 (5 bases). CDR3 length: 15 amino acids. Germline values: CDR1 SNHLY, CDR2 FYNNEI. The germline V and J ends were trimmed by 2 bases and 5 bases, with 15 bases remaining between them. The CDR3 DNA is TGTGCCAGCAGTGAATTACAAGGGGCATGGGAGACCCAGTACTTC. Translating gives CASSELQGAWETQYF.

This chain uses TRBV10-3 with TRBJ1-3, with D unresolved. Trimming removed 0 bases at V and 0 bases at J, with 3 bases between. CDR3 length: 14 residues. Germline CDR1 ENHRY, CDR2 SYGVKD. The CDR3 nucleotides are TGTGCCATCAGTGAGTCTCTCTCTGGAAACACCATATATTTT. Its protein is CAISESLSGNTIYF.

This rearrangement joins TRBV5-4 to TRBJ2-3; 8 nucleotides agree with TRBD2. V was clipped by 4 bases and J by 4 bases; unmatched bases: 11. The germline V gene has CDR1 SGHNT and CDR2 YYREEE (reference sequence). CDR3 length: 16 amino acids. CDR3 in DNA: TGTGCCAGCAGCCTGAAACTAGCGGAGAGGGCAGATACGCAGTATTTT. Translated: CASSLKLAERADTQYF.

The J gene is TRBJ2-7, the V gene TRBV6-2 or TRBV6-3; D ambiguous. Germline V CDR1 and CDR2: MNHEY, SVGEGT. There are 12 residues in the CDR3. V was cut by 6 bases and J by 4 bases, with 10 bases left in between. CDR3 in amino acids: CASSNALYEQYF. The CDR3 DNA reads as TGTGCCAGCAGCAACGCCCTATACGAGCAGTACTTC.

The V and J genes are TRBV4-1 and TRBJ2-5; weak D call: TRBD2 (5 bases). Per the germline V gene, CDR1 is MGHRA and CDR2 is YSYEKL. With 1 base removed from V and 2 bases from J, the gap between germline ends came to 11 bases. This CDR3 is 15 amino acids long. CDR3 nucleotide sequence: TGCGCCAGCAGCCAAGCGGGGATAACTCAAGAGACCCAGTACTTC. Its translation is CASSQAGITQETQYF.

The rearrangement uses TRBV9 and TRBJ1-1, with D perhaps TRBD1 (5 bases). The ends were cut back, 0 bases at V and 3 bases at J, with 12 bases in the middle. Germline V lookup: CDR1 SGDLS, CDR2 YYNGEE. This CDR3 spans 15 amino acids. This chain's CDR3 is CASSVGRDGDTEAFF. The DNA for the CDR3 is TGTGCCAGCAGCGTAGGCAGGGATGGGGACACTGAAGCTTTCTTT. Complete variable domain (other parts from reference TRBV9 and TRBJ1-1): DSGVTQTPKHLITATGQRVTLRCSPRSGDLSVYWYQQSLDQGLQFLIQYYNGEERAKGNILERFSAQQFPDLHSELNLSSLELGDSALYFCASSVGRDGDTEAFFGQGTRLTVV.

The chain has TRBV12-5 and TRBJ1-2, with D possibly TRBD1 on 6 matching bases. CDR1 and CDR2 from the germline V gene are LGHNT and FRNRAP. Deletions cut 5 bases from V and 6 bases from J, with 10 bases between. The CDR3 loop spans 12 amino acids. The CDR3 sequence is CASGPGVNGYTF. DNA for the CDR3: TGTGCTAGTGGTCCAGGGGTGAATGGCTACACCTTC.

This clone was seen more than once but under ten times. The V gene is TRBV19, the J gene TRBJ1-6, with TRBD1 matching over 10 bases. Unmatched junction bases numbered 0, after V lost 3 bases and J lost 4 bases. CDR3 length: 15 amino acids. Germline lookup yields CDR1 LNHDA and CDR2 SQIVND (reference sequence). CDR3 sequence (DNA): TGTGCCAGTAGTATGGGACAGGGGTATAATTCACCCCTCCACTTT. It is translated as CASSMGQGYNSPLHF.

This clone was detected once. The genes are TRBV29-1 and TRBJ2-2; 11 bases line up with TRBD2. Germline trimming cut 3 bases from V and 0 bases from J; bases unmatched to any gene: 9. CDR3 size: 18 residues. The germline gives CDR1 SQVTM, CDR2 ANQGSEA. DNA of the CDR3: TGCAGCGTTGACTCTCTAGCGGGAGGCATGTCGAACACCGGGGAGCTGTTTTTT. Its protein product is CSVDSLAGGMSNTGELFF.

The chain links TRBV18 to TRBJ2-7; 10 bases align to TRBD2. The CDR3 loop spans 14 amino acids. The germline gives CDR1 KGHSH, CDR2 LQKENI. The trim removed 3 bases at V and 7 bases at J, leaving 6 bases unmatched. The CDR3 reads CASSPQRGGWEQYF. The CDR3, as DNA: TGTGCCAGCTCACCCCAGCGGGGGGGCTGGGAGCAGTACTTC. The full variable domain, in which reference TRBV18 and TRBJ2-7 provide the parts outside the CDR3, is NAGVMQNPRHLVRRRGQEARLRCSPMKGHSHVYWYRQLPEEGLKFMVYLQKENIIDESGMPKERFSAEFPKEGPSILRIQQVVRGDSAAYFCASSPQRGGWEQYFGPGTRLTVT.

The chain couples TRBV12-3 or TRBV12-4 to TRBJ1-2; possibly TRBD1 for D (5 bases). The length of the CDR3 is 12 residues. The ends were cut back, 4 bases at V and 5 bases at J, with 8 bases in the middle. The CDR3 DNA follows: TGTGCCAGCAGTTCCGCAGGGTATGGCTACACCTTC. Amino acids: CASSSAGYGYTF.

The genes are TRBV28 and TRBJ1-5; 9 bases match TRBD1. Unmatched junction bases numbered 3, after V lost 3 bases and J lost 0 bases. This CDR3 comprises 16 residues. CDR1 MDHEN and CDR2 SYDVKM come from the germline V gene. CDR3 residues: CASSFAGQGSNQPQHF. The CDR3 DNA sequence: TGTGCCAGCAGTTTTGCGGGACAGGGTAGCAATCAGCCCCAGCATTTT.